A selection of T cell receptor beta chains follows, all from one sample in a study of T cell repertoires in cytomegalovirus infection. One entry per CDR3 protein, called by TCRdb with MiXCR from the reads. The sample lists 300,000 to 400,000 distinct CDR3 sequences; 25% to 35% were seen once. Their antigens are not known. This sample comprised cultured PBMCs, obtained from culture after CMV antigen stimulation. Receptor source: a human donor in good health (CMV status not recorded). Some clones in this sample may be carry-over from other donors' samples. Each CDR3 is given with its conserved first and last residue. D genes are given only for firm matches. Some rows mark clone size as missing; the rest say once, few, many or name a class of expanded clone.

d_gene	v_gene	j_gene	abundance	CDR3aa	CDR3nt
TRBD1	TRBV12-3/TRBV12-4	TRBJ2-1	few	CASSFAGQGNEQFF	TGTGCCAGCAGTTTTGCGGGACAGGGTAATGAGCAGTTCTTC
TRBD2	TRBV7-9	TRBJ2-7	few	CASRLAGGPYEQYF	TGTGCCAGCAGATTAGCGGGAGGACCCTACGAGCAGTACTTC
TRBD1	TRBV9	TRBJ1-6	many	CASSGGTGGSPLHF	TGTGCCAGCAGCGGAGGGACAGGGGGATCACCCCTCCACTTT
NA	TRBV7-9	TRBJ1-5	NA	CASSLWQGANSNQPQHF	TGTGCCAGCAGCTTATGGCAAGGGGCGAATAGCAATCAGCCCCAGCATTTT
TRBD1	TRBV7-2	TRBJ1-2	NA	CASSLLPRGHNYGYTF	TGTGCCAGCAGCTTACTGCCCAGGGGGCATAACTATGGCTACACCTTC
TRBD1	TRBV7-8	TRBJ2-7	many	CASSYRGLYEQYF	TGTGCCAGCAGCTACAGGGGGCTGTACGAGCAGTACTTC
TRBD1	TRBV18	TRBJ1-5	NA	CASSRKKGTGDYSNQPQHF	TGTGCCAGCTCACGAAAAAAGGGGACAGGCGACTATAGCAATCAGCCCCAGCATTTT
TRBD2	TRBV20-1	TRBJ2-5	many	CSAWVAGEETQYF	TGCAGTGCTTGGGTAGCGGGGGAAGAGACCCAGTACTTC
TRBD1	TRBV6-6	TRBJ1-5	NA	CASSIDRDQPQHF	TGTGCCAGCAGCATTGACAGGGATCAGCCCCAGCATTTT
TRBD2	TRBV5-1	TRBJ2-7	NA	CASSRLLAGGPSSYEQYF	TGCGCCAGCTCCAGATTGCTAGCGGGAGGCCCAAGCTCCTACGAGCAGTACTTC
TRBD1	TRBV27	TRBJ1-4	NA	CASSSWDRNEKLFF	TGTGCCAGCAGTTCCTGGGACAGGAATGAAAAACTGTTTTTT
NA	TRBV6-5	TRBJ1-2	NA	CASIVRASGNYGYTF	TGTGCCAGCATTGTGAGGGCCTCGGGGAACTATGGCTACACCTTC
NA	TRBV7-2	TRBJ2-3	few	CASSLTLSQDTQYF	TGTGCCAGCAGCTTAACTCTAAGTCAAGATACGCAGTATTTT
TRBD1	TRBV24-1	TRBJ2-1	NA	CATSDFQGASYNEQFF	TGTGCCACCAGTGATTTTCAGGGGGCGTCCTACAATGAGCAGTTCTTC
TRBD2	TRBV7-9	TRBJ2-3	NA	CASSTTGTSGRDTQYF	TGTGCCAGCAGCACAACCGGGACTAGCGGGAGGGATACGCAGTATTTT
TRBD2	TRBV19	TRBJ2-1	once	CASTSPGGNEQFF	TGTGCCAGTACCTCCCCGGGGGGGAATGAGCAGTTCTTC
TRBD1	TRBV7-9	TRBJ2-5	NA	CASSLALRDRGETQYF	TGTGCCAGCAGCTTAGCGCTACGGGACAGGGGAGAGACCCAGTACTTC
NA	TRBV9	TRBJ1-3	few	CASTKGDYSGNTIYF	TGTGCCAGCACCAAGGGGGATTACTCTGGAAACACCATATATTTT
TRBD1	TRBV7-3	TRBJ2-6	many	CASSLFRTGDITGANVLTF	TGTGCCAGCAGCTTATTCCGAACAGGGGATATTACTGGGGCCAACGTCCTGACTTTC
NA	TRBV6-4	TRBJ2-3	NA	CASSDRASTDTQYF	TGTGCCAGCAGTGATCGGGCTAGTACAGATACGCAGTATTTT
NA	TRBV7-9	TRBJ2-2	NA	CASSFPAGELFF	TGTGCCAGCAGCTTCCCGGCCGGGGAGCTGTTTTTT
NA	TRBV7-3	TRBJ2-2	few	CASSYEGWGSRTGELFF	TGTGCCAGCAGCTACGAAGGATGGGGGTCGCGCACCGGGGAGCTGTTTTTT
NA	TRBV7-6	TRBJ2-1	many	CASSGMSSYNEQFF	TGTGCCAGCAGCGGGATGAGCTCCTACAATGAGCAGTTCTTC
TRBD1	TRBV7-2	TRBJ1-5	NA	CASSPTGRNQPQHF	TGTGCCAGCAGCCCGACAGGGCGGAATCAGCCCCAGCATTTT
NA	TRBV7-8	TRBJ1-5	few	CASSLIPVYQPQHF	TGTGCCAGCAGCTTGATACCTGTATACCAGCCCCAGCATTTT
TRBD1	TRBV4-2	TRBJ2-3	NA	CASSHAGGETDTQYF	TGTGCCAGCAGCCATGCAGGGGGCGAGACAGATACGCAGTATTTT
NA	TRBV2	TRBJ1-5	few	CASTGLQGNQPQHF	TGTGCCAGCACGGGGCTCCAGGGCAATCAGCCCCAGCATTTT
TRBD1	TRBV11-2	TRBJ2-3	NA	CASSPIRRDRNTQYF	TGTGCCAGCAGCCCCATTCGCCGGGACAGGAATACGCAGTATTTT
NA	TRBV6-1	TRBJ1-4	NA	CASSQGVAVNEKLFF	TGTGCCAGCAGCCAAGGGGTCGCGGTTAATGAAAAACTGTTTTTT
NA	TRBV24-1	TRBJ2-1	NA	CATSDLQGYRFF	TGTGCCACCAGTGATCTACAGGGTTATCGGTTCTTC
NA	TRBV4-1	TRBJ1-1	NA	CASSQPRGDEAFF	TGCGCCAGCAGCCAGCCGAGGGGTGATGAAGCTTTCTTT
NA	TRBV11-2	TRBJ1-1	NA	CASSLGPGPEAFF	TGTGCCAGCAGCTTAGGCCCGGGACCTGAAGCTTTCTTT
TRBD1	TRBV5-5	TRBJ1-4	NA	CASTLVGGVGSEKLFF	TGTGCCAGCACCCTTGTAGGGGGCGTTGGTAGTGAAAAACTGTTTTTT
TRBD1	TRBV7-2	TRBJ2-1	NA	CASSFRQGLGEQFF	TGTGCCAGCAGCTTTCGACAGGGATTGGGTGAGCAGTTCTTC
NA	TRBV20-1	TRBJ1-1	NA	CSADRNTEALF	TGCAGTGCAGACAGGAACACTGAAGCTTTATTT
TRBD1	TRBV6-1	TRBJ1-3	many	CASSRTGGSGNTIYF	TGTGCCAGCAGTCGCACAGGGGGATCAGGAAACACCATATATTTT
TRBD2	TRBV10-3	TRBJ2-3	NA	CATATSAPSTDTQYF	TGTGCCACGGCGACTAGCGCGCCTAGCACAGATACGCAGTATTTT
TRBD1	TRBV7-9	TRBJ1-5	few	CASSLGGDRGQPQHF	TGTGCCAGCAGCTTAGGCGGGGACAGGGGTCAGCCCCAGCATTTT
NA	TRBV20-1	TRBJ2-1	NA	CSAKVSSYNEQFF	TGCAGTGCTAAGGTCAGCTCCTACAATGAGCAGTTCTTC
NA	TRBV2	TRBJ1-2	few	CASSARREDYGYTF	TGTGCCAGCAGTGCGCGGAGGGAAGACTATGGCTACACCTTC
NA	TRBV7-3	TRBJ2-1	few	CASSDVGGSRRNEQFF	TGTGCCAGCAGCGACGTGGGCGGCAGTAGGAGGAATGAGCAGTTCTTC
NA	TRBV6-1	TRBJ1-1	NA	CASSPQGIGLNTEAFF	TGTGCCAGCAGTCCACAGGGAATCGGGTTGAACACTGAAGCTTTCTTT
NA	TRBV18	TRBJ2-3	few	CASSNVDTQYF	TGTGCCAGCTCGAACGTGGATACGCAGTATTTT
NA	TRBV12-3/TRBV12-4	TRBJ2-5	many	CASRLGETQYF	TGTGCCAGCAGGCTTGGCGAGACCCAGTACTTC
NA	TRBV12-3/TRBV12-4	TRBJ2-7	NA	CASIDGTDLRQQYF	TGTGCCAGCATCGATGGGACGGACCTACGACAGCAGTACTTC
NA	TRBV5-6	TRBJ2-7	once	CASSPGQVTYEQYF	TGTGCCAGCAGCCCCGGGCAGGTGACCTACGAGCAGTACTTC
NA	TRBV19	TRBJ2-5	NA	CASSTQSGAQTQYF	TGTGCCAGTAGTACGCAATCCGGGGCCCAGACCCAGTACTTC
TRBD1	TRBV3-1	TRBJ2-1	few	CASSPNGQGKRNEQFF	TGTGCCAGCAGCCCCAACGGACAGGGAAAAAGAAATGAGCAGTTCTTC
TRBD2	TRBV28	TRBJ2-1	few	CASRDSGSTYNEQFF	TGTGCCAGCCGCGATAGCGGGAGTACCTACAATGAGCAGTTCTTC
NA	TRBV11-3	TRBJ1-1	few	CASSLDREGRAFF	TGTGCCAGCAGCTTAGATCGGGAGGGTCGCGCTTTCTTT
NA	TRBV20-1	TRBJ1-1	many	CSALSGAANTEAFF	TGCAGTGCCCTCTCCGGAGCGGCAAACACTGAAGCTTTCTTT
NA	TRBV7-2	TRBJ2-2	NA	CASSPRRSGTGELFF	TGTGCCAGCAGCCCGCGGCGTTCGGGCACCGGGGAGCTGTTTTTT
TRBD2	TRBV5-6	TRBJ2-1	NA	CASSLVSQRGLAVYNEQFF	TGTGCCAGCAGCTTGGTGTCCCAAAGAGGACTAGCGGTTTACAATGAGCAGTTCTTC
NA	TRBV7-2	TRBJ1-5	many	CASSLDRARQPQHF	TGTGCCAGCAGCTTAGACAGGGCTAGACAGCCCCAGCATTTT
TRBD1	TRBV7-9	TRBJ2-7	NA	CASSLGGIGGHEQYF	TGTGCCAGCAGCTTAGGAGGGATAGGGGGCCACGAGCAGTACTTC